The 20 T cell receptor beta chains below come from one sample, sequenced in a study of identical twins. TCRdb ran MiXCR on the 5' RACE reads and lists one entry per CDR3 protein. The sample holds hundreds of thousands of distinct CDR3 sequences, under 9.5% seen once. These data were also reused for a study on yellow fever vaccine responses in identical twins.

The sample consisted of memory (CD45RO+) T cells sorted from blood. The receptors derive from a woman aged 18-29 years in good health.

This clonotype was seen a few times. This chain joins TRBV10-3 and TRBJ2-7; either TRBD1 or TRBD2 may fit D (7 bases each). Germline values: CDR1 ENHRY, CDR2 SYGVKD. The CDR3 extends over 12 amino acids. Trimming removed 2 bases at V and 9 bases at J, with 11 bases between. For the CDR3, the DNA is TGTGCCATCAGTGAGGGGGGGGACAGGCAGTACTTC. Amino acid sequence: CAISEGGDRQYF.

In its sample, this clonotype was seen many times. V is TRBV6-1 and J is TRBJ2-1; 11 bases fit TRBD2. CDR3 length equals 15 residues. The V segment lost 5 bases and the J segment 4 bases; nucleotides outside the gene matches: 4. Looked up from germline, CDR1 is MNHNS and CDR2 is SASEGT. CDR3 sequence (DNA): TGTGCCAGCAGTCCGACTAGCGGGGAATACAATGAGCAGTTCTTC. It encodes CASSPTSGEYNEQFF.

This clonotype came up many times. The V and J genes are TRBV3-1 and TRBJ2-2; 8 bases line up with TRBD1. This CDR3 is built from 16 residues. Trimming removed 1 base from V and 9 bases from J; junction bases left unmatched: 10. From germline, CDR1 is LGHDT and CDR2 YNNKEL (reference sequence). CDR3 sequence: CASSQVYADRDRELFF. For the CDR3, the DNA is TGTGCCAGCAGCCAAGTTTATGCGGACAGGGACCGGGAGCTGTTTTTT. Using reference TRBV3-1 and TRBJ2-2 for the parts outside the CDR3, the full variable domain is DTAVSQTPKYLVTQMGNDKSIKCEQNLGHDTMYWYKQDSKKFLKIMFSYNNKELIINETVPNRFSPKSPDKAHLNLHINSLELGDSAVYFCASSQVYADRDRELFFGEGSRLTVL.

This clonotype was detected a few times. This may arise from a read error, as a much more abundant clone is one base away. The chain combines TRBV3-1 with TRBJ2-7; D assignment may be TRBD1 or TRBD2 (5 bases each). The CDR3 totals 15 residues. V lost 5 bases, J lost 6 bases, and 20 bases lay in between. From germline, CDR1 is LGHDT and CDR2 YNNKEL (reference sequence). The CDR3 nucleotides read TGTGCCAGCAGCAAAAACTGGGACGGATGGAGCGAGCAGTACTTC. As protein: CASSKNWDGWSEQYF.

This clonotype was detected a few times. V and J are TRBV20-1 and TRBJ1-1, with D perhaps TRBD1 (6 bases). This CDR3 region has 16 residues. Trimming removed 2 bases at V and 5 bases at J, with 21 bases between. Germline V gene data show CDR1 as DFQATT and CDR2 as SNEGSKA (reference sequence). Here the CDR3 reads CSARRTVMGLETEAFF. DNA of the CDR3: TGCAGTGCTAGAAGGACAGTTATGGGTCTGGAAACTGAAGCTTTCTTT.

This clonotype was detected only a few times. The rearrangement joins TRBV7-8 to TRBJ1-1; D gene uncertain. The CDR3 runs to 15 residues. Trimming took 6 bases from V and 0 from J, leaving 14 bases between them. CDR1 and CDR2 (germline): SGHVS, FQNEAQ. This chain's CDR3 is CASRLNNLMNTEAFF. The CDR3 DNA reads TGTGCCAGCAGACTAAATAACTTAATGAACACTGAAGCTTTCTTT. The complete variable domain, with remaining parts taken from reference TRBV7-8 and TRBJ1-1, reads GAGVSQSPRYKVAKRGQDVALRCDPISGHVSLFWYQQALGQGPEFLTYFQNEAQLDKSGLPSDRFFAERPEGSVSTLKIQRTQQEDSAVYLCASRLNNLMNTEAFFGQGTRLTVV.

This clonotype was counted a few times. The J gene is TRBJ2-5, the V gene TRBV11-2; the D is unclear. V lost 4 bases and J 5 bases, leaving 11 bases between the germline ends. Germline V gene data show CDR1 as SGHAT and CDR2 as FQNNGV. This CDR3 comprises 13 residues. DNA for the CDR3: TGTGCCAGCAGCTCCCCGCTCGGTGAGACCCAGTACTTC. It translates to CASSSPLGETQYF.

This clonotype was seen repeatedly, ten times or more. The chain uses TRBV3-1 and TRBJ2-5; D may be TRBD2 (6 bases). The CDR3 extends over 17 amino acids. The germline V gene has CDR1 LGHDT and CDR2 YNNKEL (reference sequence). V gave up 0 bases and J gave up 5 bases, with 19 bases separating them. CDR3 coding DNA: TGTGCCAGCAGCCAAGATCTATCGAGCCATGGGGGGGAGACCCAGTACTTC. Amino acid sequence: CASSQDLSSHGGETQYF.

The CDR3 spells CASSWEGATGNEQFF. CDR3 nucleotide sequence: TGTGCCAGTAGTTGGGAGGGGGCGACGGGCAATGAGCAGTTCTTC. This chain joins TRBV19 and TRBJ2-1; D possibly matches TRBD1 or TRBD2 (7 bases each). The CDR3 spans 15 residues. Germline values: CDR1 LNHDA, CDR2 SQIVND (reference sequence). Trimming took off 5 bases at V and 6 bases at J, with 17 bases between the two ends.

This clonotype was recorded many times. The rearrangement uses TRBV10-3 and TRBJ2-7; weak D call: TRBD2 (7 bases). In germline, CDR1 is ENHRY, CDR2 SYGVKD. With 10 bases removed from V and 5 bases from J, the gap between germline ends came to 18 bases. This CDR3 has 13 residues. DNA of the CDR3: TGTGCCACTAAGGGGGGGGGCGACGACGAGCAGTACGTC. Translated: CATKGGGDDEQYV.

This clonotype was found many times. This CDR3 reads CASSQVAGSTDTQYF. For the CDR3, the DNA is TGTGCCAGCAGCCAAGTCGCGGGCAGCACAGATACGCAGTATTTT. The V gene is TRBV3-1, the J gene TRBJ2-3; TRBD2 might be the D (5 bases). The V end was cut by 1 base, the J end by 0 bases, with 8 bases between. CDR1 is LGHDT and CDR2 is YNNKEL in the germline V gene (reference sequence). The CDR3 runs 15 residues.

The chain employs TRBV7-2 and TRBJ1-1; 10 bases are shared with TRBD1. This CDR3 comprises 17 residues. Germline V CDR1 and CDR2: SGHTA, FQGNSA. V lost 5 bases and J lost 0; bases outside the gene matches: 9. DNA for the CDR3: TGTGCCAGCAGCCCGACAGGGGGCGTTAGCCTGAACACTGAAGCTTTCTTT. Translated: CASSPTGGVSLNTEAFF.

The chain links TRBV6-2 or TRBV6-3 to TRBJ1-2, with 7 bases matching TRBD1. The CDR3 loop spans 12 amino acids. J gave up 6 bases and V 4 bases, and 2 bases lay outside the gene matches. Looked up from germline, CDR1 is MNHEY and CDR2 is SVGEGT. CDR3 region: CASSWGQNGYTF. Here the CDR3 DNA reads TGTGCCAGCAGTTGGGGACAGAATGGCTACACCTTC.

V usage is TRBV19 and J usage is TRBJ2-7, with D unresolved. V was trimmed by 3 bases and J by 4 bases, leaving 10 bases between them. The germline gives CDR1 LNHDA, CDR2 SQIVND (reference sequence). The CDR3 contains 13 residues. CDR3 amino acids: CASSISKQYEQYF. The CDR3 nucleotides read TGTGCCAGTAGTATTTCAAAGCAATACGAGCAGTACTTC.

The sample holds many counts of this clonotype. The chain combines TRBV5-6 with TRBJ2-1; perhaps TRBD2 as D (5 bases). The CDR3 sequence is 19 residues long. Germline V gives CDR1 SGHDT, CDR2 YYEEEE. V lost 0 bases to trimming and J lost 9 bases, with 28 bases between them. This chain's CDR3 is CASSLVKGLTGSLVGEQFF. The CDR3 nucleotides are TGTGCCAGCAGCTTGGTCAAAGGGTTAACGGGGAGTCTTGTCGGTGAGCAGTTCTTC.

This clonotype showed up just a few times. The rearrangement uses TRBV20-1 and TRBJ1-1; no clear D gene. Trimming cost V 2 bases and J 0 bases, with 16 bases left between them. Germline CDR1 and CDR2: DFQATT and SNEGSKA (reference sequence). The CDR3 loop spans 16 amino acids. The CDR3 DNA reads TGCAGTGCTAGACCCCGAGACACGGAAATGAACACTGAAGCTTTCTTT. As protein: CSARPRDTEMNTEAFF.

The chain combines TRBV6-1 with TRBJ1-5; D is unresolved. The CDR3 length is 13 residues. CDR1 MNHNS and CDR2 SASEGT come from the germline V gene. V was trimmed by 11 bases and J by 6 bases, leaving 17 bases between them. CDR3 sequence reads: CAGRKGSGQPQHF. DNA for the CDR3: TGTGCCGGGAGGAAGGGAAGCGGTCAGCCCCAGCATTTT.

This clonotype was seen more than once but under ten times. This rearrangement joins TRBV12-3 or TRBV12-4 to TRBJ2-3; 9 nucleotides line up with TRBD2. V lost 5 bases to trimming and J lost 6 bases; unmatched junction nucleotides: 3. CDR3 length: 13 residues. The CDR3 DNA is TGTGCCAGCAGTAGCGGGGGGCTTGATACGCAGTATTTT. It specifies CASSSGGLDTQYF.

The rearrangement uses TRBV1 and TRBJ2-1; TRBD2, the table's D call, lacks a check against the DNA. TRBV1 is annotated as a pseudogene. There are 13 residues in the CDR3. The CDR3 DNA reads TGCACCAGCAGCCTTAGCGGGGTGCATGAGCAGTTCTTC. Amino acids: CTSSLSGVHEQFF.

This clonotype has a count of ten or more. This chain uses TRBV11-2 with TRBJ1-3; TRBD1 is a possible D gene (5 bases). Germline V gene sequence: CDR1 SGHAT, CDR2 FQNNGV. CDR3 length: 15 residues. V dropped 1 base and J dropped 6 bases, with 13 bases sitting between them. The CDR3 loop is CASSLGGAAANTIYF. The CDR3 nucleotides are TGTGCCAGCAGCTTAGGAGGGGCGGCGGCAAACACCATATATTTT.